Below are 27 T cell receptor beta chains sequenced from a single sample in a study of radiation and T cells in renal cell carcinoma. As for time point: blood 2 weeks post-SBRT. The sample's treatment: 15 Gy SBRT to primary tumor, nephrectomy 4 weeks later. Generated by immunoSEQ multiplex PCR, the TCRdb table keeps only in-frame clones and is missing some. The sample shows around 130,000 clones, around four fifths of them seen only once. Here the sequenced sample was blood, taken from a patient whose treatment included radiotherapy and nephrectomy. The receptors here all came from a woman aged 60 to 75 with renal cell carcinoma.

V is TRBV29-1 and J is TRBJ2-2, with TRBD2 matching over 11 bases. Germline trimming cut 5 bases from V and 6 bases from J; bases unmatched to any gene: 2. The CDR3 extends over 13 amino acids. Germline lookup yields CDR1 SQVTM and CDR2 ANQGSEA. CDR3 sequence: CSVLAGGAGELFF. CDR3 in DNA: TGCAGCGTTTTAGCGGGAGGGGCCGGGGAGCTGTTTTTT.

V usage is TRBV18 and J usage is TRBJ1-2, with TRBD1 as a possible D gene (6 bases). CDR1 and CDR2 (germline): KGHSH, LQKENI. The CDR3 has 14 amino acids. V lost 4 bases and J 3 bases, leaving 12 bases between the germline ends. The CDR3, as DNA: TGTGCCAGCTCACTCAGGACAGAGCACTATGGCTACACCTTC. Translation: CASSLRTEHYGYTF.

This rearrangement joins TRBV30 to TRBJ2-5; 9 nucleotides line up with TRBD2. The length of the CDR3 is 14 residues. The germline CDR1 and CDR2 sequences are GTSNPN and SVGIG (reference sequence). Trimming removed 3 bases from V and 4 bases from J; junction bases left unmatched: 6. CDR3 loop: CAWRTSGAGETQYF. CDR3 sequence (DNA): TGTGCCTGGAGGACTAGCGGCGCAGGAGAGACCCAGTACTTC.

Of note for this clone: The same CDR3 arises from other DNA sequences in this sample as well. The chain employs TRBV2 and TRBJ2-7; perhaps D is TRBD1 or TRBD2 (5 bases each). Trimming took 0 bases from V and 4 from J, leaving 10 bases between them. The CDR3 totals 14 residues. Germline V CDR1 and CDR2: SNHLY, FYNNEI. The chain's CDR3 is CASSEAGPRYEQYF. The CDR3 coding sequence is TGTGCCAGCAGTGAAGCGGGACCCCGATACGAGCAGTACTTC.

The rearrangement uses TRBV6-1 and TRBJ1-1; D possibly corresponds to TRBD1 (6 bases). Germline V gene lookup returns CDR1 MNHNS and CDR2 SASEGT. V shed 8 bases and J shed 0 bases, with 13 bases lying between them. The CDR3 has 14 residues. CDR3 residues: CASDKGGMNTEAFF. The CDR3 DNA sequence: TGTGCCAGCGATAAGGGGGGGATGAACACTGAAGCTTTCTTT.

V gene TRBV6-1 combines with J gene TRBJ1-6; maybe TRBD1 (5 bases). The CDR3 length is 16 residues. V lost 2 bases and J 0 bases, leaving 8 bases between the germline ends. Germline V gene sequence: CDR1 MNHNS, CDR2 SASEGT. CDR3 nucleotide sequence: TGTGCCAGCAGTGAACAGGGAAGCTCCTATAATTCACCCCTCCACTTT. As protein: CASSEQGSSYNSPLHF.

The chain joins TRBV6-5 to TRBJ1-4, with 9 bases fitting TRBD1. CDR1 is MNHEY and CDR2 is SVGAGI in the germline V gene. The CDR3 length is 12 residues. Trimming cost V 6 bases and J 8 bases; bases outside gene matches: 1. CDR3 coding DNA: TGTGCCAGCAGGACAGGGGGAGAAAAACTGTTTTTT. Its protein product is CASRTGGEKLFF.

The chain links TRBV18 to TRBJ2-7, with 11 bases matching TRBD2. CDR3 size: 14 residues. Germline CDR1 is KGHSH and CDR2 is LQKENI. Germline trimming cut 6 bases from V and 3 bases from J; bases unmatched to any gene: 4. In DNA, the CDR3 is TGTGCCAGCTCGCCGGGACTAGCGGACTACGAGCAGTACTTC. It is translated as CASSPGLADYEQYF.

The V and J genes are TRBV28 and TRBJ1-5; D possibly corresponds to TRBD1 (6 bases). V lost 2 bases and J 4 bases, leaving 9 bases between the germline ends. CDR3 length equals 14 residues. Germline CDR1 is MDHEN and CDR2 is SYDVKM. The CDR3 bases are TGTGCCAGCAGTTTAGGGACACCTAATCAGCCCCAGCATTTT. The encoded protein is CASSLGTPNQPQHF.

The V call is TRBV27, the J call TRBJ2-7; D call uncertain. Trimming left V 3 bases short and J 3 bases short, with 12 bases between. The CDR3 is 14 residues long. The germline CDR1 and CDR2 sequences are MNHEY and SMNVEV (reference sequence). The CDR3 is CASSFRSDRYEQYF. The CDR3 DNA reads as TGTGCCAGCAGTTTTCGGTCGGATCGCTACGAGCAGTACTTC.

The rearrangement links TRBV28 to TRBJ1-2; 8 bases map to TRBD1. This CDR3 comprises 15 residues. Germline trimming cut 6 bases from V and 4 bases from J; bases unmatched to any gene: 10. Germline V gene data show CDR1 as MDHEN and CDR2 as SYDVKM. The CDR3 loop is CASRPSSDRGYGYTF. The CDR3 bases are TGTGCCAGCAGACCATCATCCGACAGGGGCTATGGCTACACCTTC.

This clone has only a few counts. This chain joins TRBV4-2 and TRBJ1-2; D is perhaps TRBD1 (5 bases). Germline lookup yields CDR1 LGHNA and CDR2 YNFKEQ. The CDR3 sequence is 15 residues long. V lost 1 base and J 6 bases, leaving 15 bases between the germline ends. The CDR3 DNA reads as TGTGCCAGCAGCCAAGTCGGCAGGGCCGGCGATGGCTACACCTTC. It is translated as CASSQVGRAGDGYTF.

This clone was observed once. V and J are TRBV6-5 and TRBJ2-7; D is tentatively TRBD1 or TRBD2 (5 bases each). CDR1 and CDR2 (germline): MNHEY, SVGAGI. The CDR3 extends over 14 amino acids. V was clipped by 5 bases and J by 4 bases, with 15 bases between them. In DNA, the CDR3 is TGTGCCAGCAGTCCCGGGACGGTGAAATACGAGCAGTACTTC. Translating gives CASSPGTVKYEQYF.

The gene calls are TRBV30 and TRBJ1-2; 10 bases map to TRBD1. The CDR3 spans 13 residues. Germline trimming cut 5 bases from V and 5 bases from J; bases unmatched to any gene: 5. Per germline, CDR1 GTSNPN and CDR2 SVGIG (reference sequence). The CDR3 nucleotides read TGTGCCTGGGGACAGGGGGTTGGGTATGGCTACACCTTC. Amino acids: CAWGQGVGYGYTF.

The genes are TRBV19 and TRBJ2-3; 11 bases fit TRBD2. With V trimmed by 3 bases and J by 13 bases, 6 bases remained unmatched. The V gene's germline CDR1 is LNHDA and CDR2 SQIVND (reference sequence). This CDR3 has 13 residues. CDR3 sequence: CASSMTSGEREYF. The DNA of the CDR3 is TGTGCCAGTAGTATGACTAGCGGGGAAAGGGAGTATTTT.

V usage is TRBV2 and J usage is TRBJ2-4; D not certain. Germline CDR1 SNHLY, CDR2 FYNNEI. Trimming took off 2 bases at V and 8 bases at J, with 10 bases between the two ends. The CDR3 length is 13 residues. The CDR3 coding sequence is TGTGCCAGCAGTGAATCGTGGGCGGACATTCAGTACTTC. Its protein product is CASSESWADIQYF.

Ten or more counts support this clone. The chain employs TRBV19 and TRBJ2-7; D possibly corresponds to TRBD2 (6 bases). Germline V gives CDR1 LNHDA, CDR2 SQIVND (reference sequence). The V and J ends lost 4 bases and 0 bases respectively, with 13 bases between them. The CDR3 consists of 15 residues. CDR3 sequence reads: CASSKRRAYSYEQYF. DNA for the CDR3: TGTGCCAGTAGTAAGAGGAGGGCCTACTCCTACGAGCAGTACTTC.

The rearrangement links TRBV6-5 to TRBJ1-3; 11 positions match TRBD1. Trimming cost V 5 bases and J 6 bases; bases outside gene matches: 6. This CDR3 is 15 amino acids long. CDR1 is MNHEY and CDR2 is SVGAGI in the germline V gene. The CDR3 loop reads CASSMGQGVENTIYF. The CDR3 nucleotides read TGTGCCAGCAGTATGGGACAGGGGGTAGAAAACACCATATATTTT.

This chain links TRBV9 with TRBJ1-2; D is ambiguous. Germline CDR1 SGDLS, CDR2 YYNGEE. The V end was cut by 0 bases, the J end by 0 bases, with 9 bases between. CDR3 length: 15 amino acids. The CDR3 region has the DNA TGTGCCAGCAGCGTAGCCAAGGCCCCTAACTATGGCTACACCTTC. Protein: CASSVAKAPNYGYTF.

This CDR3 is CASSPGTGVYNSPLHF. CDR3 DNA: TGTGCCAGCTCACCCGGGACAGGGGTTTATAATTCACCCCTCCACTTT. This chain links TRBV18 with TRBJ1-6, with TRBD1 matching over 10 bases. Trimming took 3 bases from V and 4 from J; bases not matched to a gene: 3. CDR3 size: 16 residues. CDR1 KGHSH and CDR2 LQKENI come from the germline V gene.

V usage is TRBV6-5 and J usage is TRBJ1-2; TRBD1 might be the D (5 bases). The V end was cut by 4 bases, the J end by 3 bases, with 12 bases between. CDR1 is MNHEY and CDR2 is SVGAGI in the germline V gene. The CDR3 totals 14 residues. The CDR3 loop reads CASSSPRADYGYTF. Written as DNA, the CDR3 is TGTGCCAGCAGTTCCCCCAGGGCGGACTATGGCTACACCTTC.

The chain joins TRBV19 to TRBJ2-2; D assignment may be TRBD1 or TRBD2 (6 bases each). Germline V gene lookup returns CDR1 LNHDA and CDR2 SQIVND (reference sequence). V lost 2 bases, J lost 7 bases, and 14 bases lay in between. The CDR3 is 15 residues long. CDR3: CASSIISGGGGELFF. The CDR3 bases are TGTGCCAGTAGTATAATCTCCGGAGGGGGCGGGGAGCTGTTTTTT.

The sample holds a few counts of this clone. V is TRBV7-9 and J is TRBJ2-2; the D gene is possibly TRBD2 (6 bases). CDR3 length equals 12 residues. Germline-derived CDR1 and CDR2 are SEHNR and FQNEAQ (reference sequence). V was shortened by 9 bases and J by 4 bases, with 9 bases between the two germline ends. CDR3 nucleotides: TGTGCCAGACGGGGGTCCACCGGGGAGCTGTTTTTT. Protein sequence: CARRGSTGELFF.

The DNA for the CDR3 is TGTGCCAGCAACTTGGGACAGGGGGTGATCTACGAGCAGTACTTC. Translating gives CASNLGQGVIYEQYF. The chain uses TRBV2 and TRBJ2-7, with 11 bases fitting TRBD1. This CDR3 spans 15 amino acids. CDR1 is SNHLY, CDR2 FYNNEI, per germline. The ends lost 7 bases at V and 3 bases at J; junction bases unmatched: 8.

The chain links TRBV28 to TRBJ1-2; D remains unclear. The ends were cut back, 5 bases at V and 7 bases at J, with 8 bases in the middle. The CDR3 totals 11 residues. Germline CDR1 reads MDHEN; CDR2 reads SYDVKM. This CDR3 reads CASSTIGGYTF. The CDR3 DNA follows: TGTGCCAGCAGTACAATTGGTGGCTACACCTTC.

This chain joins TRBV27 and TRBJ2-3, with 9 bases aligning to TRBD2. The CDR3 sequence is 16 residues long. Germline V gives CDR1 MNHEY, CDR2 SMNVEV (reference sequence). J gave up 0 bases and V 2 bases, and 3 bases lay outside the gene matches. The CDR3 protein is CASSLASGASTDTQYF. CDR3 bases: TGTGCCAGCAGTTTAGCTAGCGGGGCTAGCACAGATACGCAGTATTTT.

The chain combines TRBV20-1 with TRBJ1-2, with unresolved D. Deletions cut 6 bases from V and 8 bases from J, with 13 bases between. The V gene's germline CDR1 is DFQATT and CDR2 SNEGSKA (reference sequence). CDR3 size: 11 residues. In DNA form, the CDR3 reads TGCAGTGCGCGAAGGCTGTTGGGCTACACCTTC. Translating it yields CSARRLLGYTF.